This TCR beta chain originates from a study of beta chain features in type 1 diabetes. Sorting with CD45RO/CCR7/CD25/CD127/CD95/CD27 yielded naive, central memory, regulatory and stem-like memory CD4+ cells. The isolated RNA, all of it, was reverse transcribed, so expressed TCRB transcripts were what got sequenced. Profiling relied on immunoSEQ multiplex PCR, and the TCRdb table lists in-frame clones only, not all of them. In the table there are 300,000 to 350,000 clones, 8% of which are singletons. Study-level findings and limits: No resolution was reached here on whether HLA type influences TCRB rearrangement.

This clone came up many times. The antigen is unknown. Within the sample, other DNA sequences also encode this same CDR3. Material: central memory CD4+ T cells from blood. This receptor was taken from a woman aged 18-29 years in good health.

For the CDR3, the DNA is TGTGCCAGCAGTCGGGACCGGGGTTATGGCTACACCTTC. It translates to CASSRDRGYGYTF. The chain combines TRBV28 with TRBJ1-2; a possible D gene is TRBD1 (5 bases). The germline V gene encodes CDR1 MDHEN and CDR2 SYDVKM. The CDR3 length is 13 residues. V gave up 5 bases and J gave up 5 bases, with 12 bases separating them.